This T cell receptor beta chain emerged from a study of identifying expanded T cells in peripheral blood. Libraries were prepared by immunoSEQ multiplex PCR; TCRdb keeps only in-frame clonotypes and omits some of them. The top ten hold more than 2.5% of the sample, which has 60,000 to 80,000 clones, roughly nine tenths seen once. CDR1 is MDHEN, CDR2 SYDVKM, per germline. J lost 10 bases, V lost 6 bases, and 16 bases had no gene match. This CDR3 has 15 amino acids. As to this clone: What it binds is not known.

Overall study findings and caveats: Clone count variance between roughly 2-week samples rose with total template count.

This clonotype was obtained from a person aged 18 to 70 in good health. The V and J genes are TRBV28 and TRBJ2-5; 8 bases are a match to TRBD1. Sequenced input: blood. The CDR3 region is CASRGDRLTLRDQYF. The CDR3 DNA sequence: TGTGCCAGCAGGGGGGACAGGCTGACTTTAAGGGACCAGTACTTC.